This T cell receptor (beta chain) was sequenced in a study of T-cell memory formation after mild COVID-19. Via MiXCR, TCRdb re-called the 5' RACE reads, giving one row per CDR3 protein. The sample includes hundreds of thousands of distinct CDR3 sequences, roughly 17% of them seen just once. V lost 0 bases, J lost 3 bases, and 8 bases stayed unmatched. The CDR3 extends over 18 amino acids. Germline V gene lookup returns CDR1 SGHRS and CDR2 YFSETQ. Sample: PBMCs or a T cell subset sorted from them (not recorded which). The chain combines TRBV5-1 with TRBJ2-2, with 10 bases matching TRBD2. This sequence was found in a man younger than 35 who had mild COVID-19 (a few samples of this study predate the infection). Cell type and time point are not known. Here the CDR3 reads CASSLDWSGGADTGELFF. The CDR3 DNA is TGCGCCAGCAGCTTGGATTGGAGCGGGGGGGCCGACACCGGGGAGCTGTTTTTT.